Listed below are T cell receptor beta chains from one sample, sequenced in a study of metastatic and nonmetastatic thyroid tumors. TCRdb re-called the PCR reads through MiXCR. The sample consists of 20,000 to 25,000 clones, about 14% of them appearing once. The sequenced sample consisted of tumor tissue. The receptors originated from a female donor with papillary thyroid cancer or a benign thyroid nodule (not recorded which). Some clones in this sample may be carry-over from other donors' samples. Each CDR3 is given with its conserved first and last residue. D genes are given only for firm matches. The size entry is marked missing in some rows and otherwise reads once, few, many or a size class.

V gene	D gene	clone size	J gene	CDR3 length	CDR3 protein	CDR3 DNA
TRBV12-3/TRBV12-4	NA	few	TRBJ2-7	14	CASSPSWGRGEQYF	TGTGCCAGCAGTCCCAGTTGGGGCAGAGGCGAGCAGTACTTC
TRBV6-1	NA	few	TRBJ1-2	13	CATYLRELGGYTF	TGTGCCACTTACCTCAGGGAACTTGGCGGCTACACCTTC
TRBV2	NA	many	TRBJ2-7	15	CASNGDTTNSYEQYF	TGTGCCAGCAACGGGGACACAACGAACTCCTACGAGCAGTACTTC
TRBV7-8	NA	many	TRBJ2-7	13	CASSLAAGDEQYF	TGTGCCAGCAGCTTAGCGGCAGGGGACGAGCAGTACTTC
TRBV20-1	TRBD2	many	TRBJ2-1	18	CSASAGLAGGVSYNEQFF	TGCAGTGCTAGTGCGGGACTAGCGGGGGGTGTATCCTACAATGAGCAGTTCTTC
TRBV10-2	NA	many	TRBJ2-3	16	CASSGSSAGATDTQYF	TGCGCCAGCAGTGGGTCCTCGGCGGGGGCCACAGATACGCAGTATTTT
TRBV10-3	TRBD1	many	TRBJ1-1	16	CAISATGTGGWGEAFF	TGTGCCATCAGTGCGACCGGGACAGGGGGCTGGGGTGAAGCTTTCTTT
TRBV5-4	NA	many	TRBJ1-2	15	CASSPGGSTFDGYTF	TGTGCCAGCAGCCCGGGGGGATCTACGTTCGATGGCTACACCTTC
TRBV3-1	NA	many	TRBJ1-3	15	CASSLPAGSGNTIYF	TGTGCCAGCAGCCTCCCCGCGGGTTCCGGAAACACCATATATTTT
TRBV20-1	NA	many	TRBJ1-2	12	CSAPKEDYGYTF	TGCAGTGCTCCGAAGGAGGACTATGGCTACACCTTC
TRBV6-5	NA	many	TRBJ2-1	16	CASSYLQPTGYNEQFF	TGTGCCAGCAGTTACCTCCAGCCTACCGGATACAATGAGCAGTTCTTC
TRBV20-1	NA	NA	TRBJ2-7	15	CSAKGGGTTSYEQYF	TGCAGTGCTAAGGGAGGGGGCACCACCTCCTACGAGCAGTACTTC
TRBV2	NA	many	TRBJ1-4	12	CASRDDTEKLFF	TGTGCCAGCAGGGACGACACGGAGAAACTGTTTTTT
TRBV3-1	TRBD2	many	TRBJ2-1	13	CASSTGLASKRFF	TGTGCCAGCAGCACGGGACTAGCCTCTAAGAGGTTCTTC
TRBV3-1	NA	medium-sized	TRBJ2-7	14	CASSQAPARDEQYF	TGTGCCAGCAGCCAAGCCCCGGCCAGGGACGAGCAGTACTTC
TRBV19	NA	many	TRBJ2-3	12	CASSGPGDTQYF	TGTGCCAGTAGTGGCCCAGGGGATACGCAGTATTTT
TRBV7-9	TRBD2	many	TRBJ2-2	18	CASSPRGLAGTNTGELFF	TGTGCCAGCAGCCCGAGGGGACTAGCGGGAACGAACACCGGGGAGCTGTTTTTT
TRBV20-1	NA	many	TRBJ1-2	14	CSARDVRSQGGYTF	TGCAGTGCTAGAGATGTTAGGTCCCAGGGTGGCTACACCTTC
TRBV6-1	NA	few	TRBJ2-7	14	CASSVALESYEQYF	TGTGCCAGCAGTGTCGCACTGGAGTCCTACGAGCAGTACTTC
TRBV7-8	NA	many	TRBJ1-1	14	CASSPRTANTEAFF	TGTGCCAGCAGCCCCCGGACGGCTAACACTGAAGCTTTCTTT
TRBV12-3/TRBV12-4	NA	many	TRBJ1-2	14	CASNSRGANYGYTF	TGTGCCAGCAATTCGAGGGGGGCTAACTATGGCTACACCTTC
TRBV12-3/TRBV12-4	NA	NA	TRBJ1-2	12	CASSLWGYGYTF	TGTGCCAGCAGTTTATGGGGGTATGGCTACACCTTC
TRBV20-1	TRBD2	many	TRBJ2-1	15	CSANRLAGVYNEQFF	TGCAGTGCTAACCGACTAGCGGGAGTCTACAATGAGCAGTTCTTC
TRBV7-9	NA	many	TRBJ2-1	14	CASSLTAGSDEQFF	TGTGCCAGCAGCTTAACGGCTGGCTCGGATGAGCAGTTCTTC
TRBV4-1	NA	many	TRBJ2-7	15	CASSQEIAGVYEQYF	TGCGCCAGCAGCCAAGAGATTGCAGGGGTCTACGAGCAGTACTTC
TRBV18	NA	many	TRBJ1-2	14	CASSPGSQNGGYTF	TGTGCCAGCTCACCAGGCAGCCAGAACGGGGGCTACACCTTC
TRBV24-1	TRBD1	many	TRBJ2-5	15	CATSEPRQGGETQYF	TGTGCCACCAGTGAACCAAGACAGGGGGGAGAGACCCAGTACTTC
TRBV12-3/TRBV12-4	TRBD1	medium-sized	TRBJ2-7	16	CASSPPLTGGSYEQYF	TGTGCCAGCAGCCCCCCCCTGACAGGGGGCTCCTACGAGCAGTACTTC
TRBV9	TRBD1	NA	TRBJ2-7	15	CASSPGTGIPYEQYF	TGTGCCAGCAGCCCCGGGACAGGGATCCCCTACGAGCAGTACTTC
TRBV7-3	NA	NA	TRBJ2-1	14	CASILLGGYNEQFF	TGTGCCAGCATCCTCTTGGGGGGCTACAATGAGCAGTTCTTC
TRBV6-2/TRBV6-3	NA	NA	TRBJ1-6	15	CASSYDAGRDSPLHF	TGTGCCAGCAGTTACGATGCGGGGAGAGATTCACCCCTCCACTTT
TRBV6-5	TRBD2	NA	TRBJ2-5	13	CASSSTSGRSQYF	TGTGCCAGCAGTTCTACTAGCGGCAGGTCCCAGTACTTC
TRBV18	NA	many	TRBJ1-6	13	CASSPTRDSPLHF	TGTGCCAGCTCCCCTACCCGGGATTCACCCCTCCACTTT
TRBV6-6	TRBD2	medium-sized	TRBJ2-2	16	CASSYSLAGAAGELFF	TGTGCCAGCAGTTACTCGCTAGCGGGAGCAGCCGGGGAGCTGTTTTTT
TRBV5-6	NA	few	TRBJ2-3	16	CASSLALSPSTDTQYF	TGTGCCAGCAGCTTGGCCCTTTCCCCAAGCACAGATACGCAGTATTTT
TRBV6-1	TRBD1	many	TRBJ1-4	15	CASSMTGVTNEKLFF	TGTGCCAGCAGTATGACAGGGGTAACTAATGAAAAACTGTTTTTT
TRBV5-1	TRBD1	medium-sized	TRBJ2-3	19	CASSTSAQGALWPPDTQYF	TGCGCCAGCAGTACATCCGCGCAGGGGGCGTTATGGCCACCCGATACGCAGTATTTT
TRBV29-1	NA	medium-sized	TRBJ2-1	12	CSVPRWDNEQFF	TGCAGCGTCCCACGGTGGGACAATGAGCAGTTCTTC
TRBV12-3/TRBV12-4	TRBD2	many	TRBJ2-1	15	CASRMGVAGEDEQFF	TGTGCCAGCAGGATGGGAGTAGCGGGAGAGGATGAGCAGTTCTTC
TRBV6-1	NA	many	TRBJ2-2	15	CASSELAGVTGELFF	TGTGCCAGCAGTGAATTGGCAGGGGTGACCGGGGAGCTGTTTTTT
TRBV6-1	NA	NA	TRBJ2-2	16	CASEIWVHPGTGELFF	TGTGCCAGCGAGATCTGGGTCCACCCCGGGACCGGGGAGCTGTTTTTT
TRBV19	NA	many	TRBJ1-4	14	CASSPRGGPEKLFF	TGTGCCAGTAGTCCCCGGGGCGGCCCTGAAAAACTGTTTTTT
TRBV6-1	TRBD1	many	TRBJ2-5	15	CASSGPGQGSETQYF	TGTGCCAGCAGTGGACCGGGACAGGGATCAGAGACCCAGTACTTC
TRBV20-1	NA	many	TRBJ1-1	15	CSASGALIGNTEAFF	TGCAGTGCTAGTGGGGCCTTGATTGGGAACACTGAAGCTTTCTTT
TRBV6-5	NA	many	TRBJ1-2	15	CASSYSPGHNYGYTF	TGTGCCAGCAGTTACTCTCCGGGACATAACTATGGCTACACCTTC
TRBV7-9	NA	many	TRBJ1-1	14	CASSLAAGRTEAFF	TGTGCCAGCAGCTTAGCGGCTGGCCGCACTGAAGCTTTCTTT
TRBV5-4	NA	many	TRBJ1-2	14	CASSSAGGNYGYTF	TGTGCCAGCAGCTCTGCAGGCGGTAACTATGGCTACACCTTC
TRBV5-1	TRBD2	many	TRBJ2-7	16	CASSLRSGGGAYEQYF	TGCGCCAGCAGCTTGCGGAGCGGCGGGGGGGCCTACGAGCAGTACTTC
TRBV20-1	NA	NA	TRBJ2-7	15	CSARARGARSYEQYF	TGCAGTGCTAGGGCCAGGGGTGCTCGGAGCTACGAGCAGTACTTC
TRBV4-1	NA	NA	TRBJ1-1	14	CASSQDTESSKAFF	TGCGCCAGCAGCCAAGATACGGAGAGTAGTAAAGCTTTCTTT
TRBV2	NA	many	TRBJ2-2	15	CATSGTTANTGELFF	TGTGCCACTTCCGGGACCACAGCGAACACCGGGGAGCTGTTTTTT
TRBV7-2	NA	many	TRBJ2-5	17	CASSLRLGRTYQETQYF	TGTGCCAGCAGCTTAAGGCTAGGACGGACGTACCAAGAGACCCAGTACTTC
TRBV2	NA	NA	TRBJ1-2	17	CASRRRGGALRGYGYTF	TGTGCCAGCAGGAGGCGGGGAGGGGCGCTCCGGGGCTATGGCTACACCTTC
TRBV6-5	NA	few	TRBJ2-7	15	CASSYSMQETYEQYF	TGTGCCAGCAGTTACTCGATGCAGGAGACCTACGAGCAGTACTTC